This is a list of T cell receptor beta chains from one sample in a study of T cell responses to AZD1222 COVID-19 vaccine. The protocol was immunoSEQ multiplex PCR, while the TCRdb copy is restricted to in-frame clones and leaves out a portion. This repertoire shows over 100,000 clones, roughly nine tenths found once; its top ten account for 2% to 3%. The sequenced sample was peripheral blood, obtained 28 days after the second AZD1222 dose. These receptors all stem from an adult who received the AZD1222 COVID-19 vaccine. The CDR3 runs from the conserved cysteine through the conserved F or W. The D gene is left open where the match is weak. Size is stated for part of the rows, as once, few or many counts, or as a class when the clone is expanded.

abundance	d_gene	j_gene	v_gene	CDR3aa	CDR3nt
few	-	TRBJ2-2	TRBV24-1	CATRAENTGELFF	TGTGCCACCAGGGCCGAGAACACCGGGGAGCTGTTTTTT
once	TRBD1	TRBJ1-2	TRBV6-1	CASSEVDRGYYGYTF	TGTGCCAGCAGTGAAGTCGACAGGGGGTACTATGGCTACACCTTC
once	-	TRBJ1-1	TRBV7-6	CASSSRAEVSLGITEAFF	TGTGCCAGCAGCTCAAGGGCTGAAGTCTCTCTCGGGATCACTGAAGCTTTCTTT
-	TRBD1	TRBJ2-7	TRBV2	CASSDRVRASYEQYF	TGTGCCAGCAGCGACAGGGTAAGGGCCTCCTACGAGCAGTACTTC
-	-	TRBJ2-2	TRBV19	CATTLGGRNTGELFF	TGTGCCACCACACTGGGGGGTAGGAACACCGGGGAGCTGTTTTTT
-	-	TRBJ1-1	TRBV25-1	CASSATGGRAFF	TGTGCCAGCAGTGCTACAGGTGGTCGGGCTTTCTTT
-	TRBD2	TRBJ2-3	TRBV4-3	CASSPTSGGTDTQYF	TGCGCCAGCAGCCCGACTAGCGGGGGGACAGATACGCAGTATTTT
few	-	TRBJ2-7	TRBV28	CAIRLGSGTEQYF	TGTGCCATTAGGCTAGGTTCGGGCACCGAGCAGTACTTC
-	-	TRBJ1-5	TRBV10-3	CAIRGTGESNQPQHF	TGTGCCATCAGAGGCACGGGGGAAAGCAATCAGCCCCAGCATTTT
-	-	TRBJ2-3	TRBV5-1	CASSLDGLGNTDTQYF	TGCGCCAGCAGCTTGGATGGTTTGGGGAACACAGATACGCAGTATTTT
-	-	TRBJ2-7	TRBV5-1	CASSLAGSYEQYF	TGCGCCAGCAGCTTGGCGGGATCCTACGAGCAGTACTTC
-	TRBD1	TRBJ1-6	TRBV7-9	CASSPTGALGSPLHF	TGTGCCAGCAGCCCGACAGGGGCTCTCGGTTCACCCCTCCACTTT
-	-	TRBJ2-1	TRBV27	CASSFREGASNEQFF	TGTGCCAGCAGTTTTCGGGAGGGGGCATCCAATGAGCAGTTCTTC
-	TRBD2	TRBJ2-1	TRBV27	CASSTSSGGAWEQFF	TGTGCCAGCAGTACGTCTAGCGGGGGGGCATGGGAGCAGTTCTTC
-	-	TRBJ1-2	TRBV3-1/TRBV3-2	CASSQEGYGNYGYTF	TGTGCCAGCAGCCAAGAAGGGTACGGGAACTATGGCTACACCTTC
-	-	TRBJ2-1	TRBV6-2/TRBV6-3	CASSPLGGGTNEQFF	TGTGCCAGCAGCCCCCTCGGCGGGGGCACTAATGAGCAGTTCTTC
-	TRBD1	TRBJ1-6	TRBV15	CATSRTTGESPLHF	TGTGCCACCAGCAGAACGACAGGGGAATCACCCCTCCACTTT
-	-	TRBJ1-1	TRBV30	CAWSVYRAESYTEAFF	TGTGCCTGGAGTGTGTACAGGGCGGAATCATACACTGAAGCTTTCTTT
-	-	TRBJ2-1	TRBV5-1	CASSSGTGGSYNEQFF	TGCGCCAGCAGCTCAGGGACCGGCGGCTCCTACAATGAGCAGTTCTTC
-	-	TRBJ1-1	TRBV9	CASSTGQNTEAFF	TGTGCCAGCAGCACCGGACAGAACACTGAAGCTTTCTTT
few	-	TRBJ2-7	TRBV11-2	CASSWSDRTEQYF	TGTGCCAGCAGCTGGTCAGACAGAACCGAGCAGTACTTC
-	-	TRBJ1-5	TRBV12-3/TRBV12-4	CASSFGGDQPQHF	TGTGCCAGCAGTTTTGGGGGGGATCAGCCCCAGCATTTT
once	-	TRBJ1-5	TRBV24-1	CATSDGGYYDQPQHF	TGTGCCACCAGTGACGGGGGGTACTACGATCAGCCCCAGCATTTT
-	TRBD2	TRBJ2-5	TRBV4-1	CASSPRGTSRETQYF	TGCGCCAGCAGCCCTCGGGGGACTAGCAGGGAGACCCAGTACTTC
-	TRBD1	TRBJ1-2	TRBV3-1/TRBV3-2	CASSRGTGENYGYTF	TGTGCCAGCAGCCGCGGGACAGGGGAGAACTATGGCTACACCTTC
-	-	TRBJ1-2	TRBV5-1	CASSLGVADGYTF	TGCGCCAGCAGCTTGGGGGTAGCCGATGGCTACACCTTC
-	-	TRBJ2-5	TRBV7-2	CASSPPGHLRQETQYF	TGTGCCAGCAGCCCCCCGGGACACCTACGCCAAGAGACCCAGTACTTC
-	TRBD2	TRBJ2-7	TRBV2	CASSEALPGGYEQYF	TGTGCCAGCAGTGAAGCGCTTCCGGGGGGATACGAGCAGTACTTC
once	-	TRBJ2-7	TRBV27	CANRYYEQYF	TGTGCAAATCGGTACTACGAGCAGTACTTC
-	-	TRBJ1-1	TRBV4-2	CASSQDLWGLGTEAFF	TGTGCCAGCAGCCAAGATCTGTGGGGCTTGGGGACTGAAGCTTTCTTT
-	-	TRBJ1-6	TRBV12-3/TRBV12-4	CASSLLGRSPLHF	TGTGCCAGCAGTTTGTTAGGGAGATCACCCCTCCACTTT
-	-	TRBJ2-2	TRBV9	CASSARAGGGTGELFF	TGTGCCAGCAGCGCCCGGGCCGGAGGTGGCACCGGGGAGCTGTTTTTT
-	-	TRBJ1-1	TRBV15	CATSRDRGEAFF	TGTGCCACCAGCAGAGATCGGGGTGAAGCTTTCTTT
-	-	TRBJ1-1	TRBV7-9	CASSPTRQNTEAFF	TGTGCCAGCAGCCCAACCCGACAGAACACTGAAGCTTTCTTT
few	TRBD2	TRBJ2-7	TRBV11-2	CASSFTSGYEQYF	TGTGCCAGCAGCTTTACTAGCGGGTACGAGCAGTACTTC
-	-	TRBJ1-3	TRBV15	CATSRERSSGNTIYF	TGTGCCACCAGCAGGGAAAGAAGCTCTGGAAACACCATATATTTT
-	-	TRBJ1-4	TRBV27	CASNPPHKGRVEKLFF	TGTGCCAGCAACCCACCCCACAAGGGGCGGGTTGAAAAACTGTTTTTT
-	TRBD1	TRBJ1-6	TRBV5-4	CASTRAGGNSWSPLHF	TGTGCCAGCACGAGGGCAGGGGGTAACTCGTGGTCACCCCTCCACTTT
few	-	TRBJ1-3	TRBV14	CASSQTGYTIYF	TGTGCCAGCAGCCAGACAGGTTACACCATATATTTT
-	-	TRBJ1-5	TRBV7-8	CASSFQPASNQPQHF	TGTGCCAGCAGCTTTCAGCCGGCCAGCAATCAGCCCCAGCATTTT
-	-	TRBJ1-2	TRBV7-2	CASSPEWGYTF	TGTGCCAGCAGCCCGGAGTGGGGCTACACCTTC
-	-	TRBJ2-3	TRBV6-6	CASSYSLGQTTDTQYF	TGTGCCAGCAGTTACTCGCTTGGCCAGACTACAGATACGCAGTATTTT
once	-	TRBJ2-2	TRBV11-3	CASSLTVLPGDTGELFF	TGTGCCAGCAGCCTGACAGTCCTTCCAGGGGACACCGGGGAGCTGTTTTTT
-	-	TRBJ1-2	TRBV29-1	CSVDREGSYGYTF	TGCAGCGTTGACCGTGAGGGTTCGTATGGCTACACCTTC
-	-	TRBJ2-1	TRBV7-3	CASSLDSSSYNEQFF	TGTGCCAGCAGCTTGGACTCCAGCTCCTACAATGAGCAGTTCTTC
-	TRBD2	TRBJ2-3	TRBV18	CASSPRTSGVRSTDTQYF	TGTGCCAGCTCACCACGGACTAGCGGGGTACGAAGCACAGATACGCAGTATTTT
-	-	TRBJ1-2	TRBV3-1/TRBV3-2	CASSHLHNYGYTF	TGTGCCAGCAGCCACTTACATAACTATGGCTACACCTTC
-	-	TRBJ1-1	TRBV18	CASSPISGGAYDTEAFF	TGTGCCAGCTCACCTATATCGGGGGGGGCGTATGACACTGAAGCTTTCTTT